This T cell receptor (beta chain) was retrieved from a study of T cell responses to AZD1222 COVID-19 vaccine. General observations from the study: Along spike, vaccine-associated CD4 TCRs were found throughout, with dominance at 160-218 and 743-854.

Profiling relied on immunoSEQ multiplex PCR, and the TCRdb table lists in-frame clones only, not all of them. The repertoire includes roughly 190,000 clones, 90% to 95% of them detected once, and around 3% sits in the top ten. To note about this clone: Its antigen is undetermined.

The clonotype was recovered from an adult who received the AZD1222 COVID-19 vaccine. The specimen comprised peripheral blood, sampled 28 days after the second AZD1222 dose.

The CDR3 DNA reads TGTGCCAGCAGCTTACCGGGACTAGCGGGGCCCTACGAGCAGTACTTC. Translation: CASSLPGLAGPYEQYF. The chain recombines TRBV7-6 with TRBJ2-7, with 13 bases aligning to TRBD2. Germline assignment: CDR1 SGHVS and CDR2 FNYEAQ. V shed 2 bases, J shed 2 bases, and the junction held 3 bases outside the gene matches. This CDR3 has 16 residues.